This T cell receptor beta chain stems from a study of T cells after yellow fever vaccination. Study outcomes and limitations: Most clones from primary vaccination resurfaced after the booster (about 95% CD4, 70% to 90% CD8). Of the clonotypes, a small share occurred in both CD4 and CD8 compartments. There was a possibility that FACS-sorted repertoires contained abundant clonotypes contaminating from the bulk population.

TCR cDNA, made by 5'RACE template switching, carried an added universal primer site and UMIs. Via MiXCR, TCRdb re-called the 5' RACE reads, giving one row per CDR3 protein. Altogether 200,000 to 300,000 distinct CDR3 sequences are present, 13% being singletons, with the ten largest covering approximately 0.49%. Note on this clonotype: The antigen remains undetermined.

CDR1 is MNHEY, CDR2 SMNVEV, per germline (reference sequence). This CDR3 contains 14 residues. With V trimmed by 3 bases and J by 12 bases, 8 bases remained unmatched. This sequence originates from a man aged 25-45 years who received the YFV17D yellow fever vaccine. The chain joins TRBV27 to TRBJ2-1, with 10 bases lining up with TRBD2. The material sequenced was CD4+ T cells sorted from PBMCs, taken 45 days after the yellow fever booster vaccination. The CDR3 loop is CASSFKLAGFGQFF. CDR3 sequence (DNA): TGTGCCAGCAGTTTTAAACTAGCGGGATTCGGGCAGTTCTTC.